Described below is a single T cell receptor (beta chain) sequence and its context. The sample is drawn from a study of OX40 agonist ivuxolimab in advanced cancers. Germline CDR1 is SGHRS and CDR2 is YFSETQ. This CDR3 spans 14 amino acids. Trimming took 3 bases from V and 7 from J; bases not matched to a gene: 5. Libraries were prepared by immunoSEQ multiplex PCR; TCRdb keeps only in-frame clonotypes and omits some of them. The sample consists of approximately 60,000 clones, approximately 87% of them appearing once. This receptor was taken from an adult with an advanced solid tumor such as melanoma, head and neck, liver or kidney cancer. Sequencing used CD4+ or CD8+ T cells sorted from blood, obtained in a trial of the OX40 agonist ivuxolimab. J is TRBJ2-1 and V is TRBV5-1; 9 bases match TRBD1. This CDR3 is CASSWGQGRNEQFF. CDR3 nucleotide sequence: TGCGCCAGCAGCTGGGGACAGGGACGGAATGAGCAGTTCTTC.